This T cell receptor beta chain was identified in a study of a mutant IDH1 vaccine in newly diagnosed glioma. Turning to the study itself: Vaccinations were initiated 4-6 weeks following radiotherapy alone, or were given together with temozolomide cycles. Standard pretreatment was either radiotherapy, temozolomide, or, for most, radiochemotherapy with temozolomide.

Germline lookup yields CDR1 SGDLS and CDR2 YYNGEE. The CDR3 has 15 amino acids. V was cut by 0 bases and J by 4 bases, with 12 bases left in between. The time point is: week 11, during vaccination. Each dose delivered 300 ug of mutant IDH1 20-mer peptide subcutaneously with imiquimod. Assay: immunoSEQ multiplex PCR; the TCRdb copy retains only in-frame clones and omits some. The table includes fewer than 65,000 clones, about four fifths detected once. With respect to this clone: Its antigen remains unidentified.

The receptor was derived from a man aged 50 to 60 with glioma. Material: PBMCs, obtained from a glioma patient whose treatment included an IDH1 peptide vaccine. The chain is built from TRBV9 and TRBJ2-3; TRBD2 is a possible D gene (6 bases). The chain's CDR3 is CASSVAQLAPDTQYF. CDR3 nucleotide sequence: TGTGCCAGCAGCGTAGCCCAACTAGCCCCAGATACGCAGTATTTT.